Listed here are 13 T cell receptor beta chains from one sample, sequenced in a study of T cells in localized non-small cell lung cancer. Here immunoSEQ multiplex PCR was the method, and the copy in TCRdb shows in-frame clones only, minus some. The repertoire holds approximately 83,000 clones, with about 88% as singletons. The sequenced sample was peripheral blood, obtained before any cancer treatment. The receptors here all came from a woman aged 40 to 75 with stage I squamous cell lung carcinoma.

The chain employs TRBV29-1 and TRBJ2-1; a possible D gene is TRBD2 (6 bases). Germline lookup yields CDR1 SQVTM and CDR2 ANQGSEA. V lost 5 bases and J lost 0, with 23 bases in between. CDR3 length equals 18 residues. The CDR3 DNA sequence: TGCAGCGTTTTAGGAGGACTATCCTTTTCAAGCTCCTACAATGAGCAGTTCTTC. Protein sequence: CSVLGGLSFSSSYNEQFF.

The chain couples TRBV6-1 to TRBJ2-1; TRBD1 aligns across 9 bases. The V gene end was trimmed by 5 bases and the J gene end by 6 bases; junction bases not matched to a gene: 5. CDR1 and CDR2 (germline): MNHNS, SASEGT. This CDR3 is built from 14 residues. CDR3 DNA: TGTGCCAGCAGTTCCTCGACAGGGGGCAATGAGCAGTTCTTC. Translation gives CASSSSTGGNEQFF.

The chain carries TRBV2 and TRBJ2-1, with D uncertain. V was shortened by 7 bases and J by 1 base, with 23 bases between the two germline ends. This CDR3 is built from 18 residues. CDR1 is SNHLY and CDR2 is FYNNEI in the germline V gene. CDR3 in amino acids: CASISDRVRSQSYNEQFF. The CDR3 DNA reads as TGTGCCAGCATTTCCGATAGGGTACGGTCCCAGTCCTACAATGAGCAGTTCTTC. Looking up the rest from reference TRBV2 and TRBJ2-1 gives the full variable domain: EPEVTQTPSHQVTQMGQEVILRCVPISNHLYFYWYRQILGQKVEFLVSFYNNEISEKSEIFDDQFSVERPDGSNFTLKIRSTKLEDSAMYFCASISDRVRSQSYNEQFFGPGTRLTVL.

In its sample, this clone was seen once. The J gene is TRBJ1-1, the V gene TRBV28; D is possibly TRBD1 (5 bases). Germline CDR1 and CDR2: MDHEN and SYDVKM. This CDR3 is 12 amino acids long. The V end was cut by 3 bases, the J end by 4 bases, with 6 bases between. CDR3 residues: CASSFGGTEAFF. For the CDR3, the DNA is TGTGCCAGCAGTTTCGGGGGCACTGAAGCTTTCTTT.

V is TRBV6-1 and J is TRBJ2-5, with TRBD2 matching over 14 bases. Germline V lookup: CDR1 MNHNS, CDR2 SASEGT. CDR3 length: 19 amino acids. With V trimmed by 1 base and J by 2 bases, 9 bases remained unmatched. The CDR3 region is CASSEGEEGLAGAQETQYF. CDR3 sequence (DNA): TGTGCCAGCAGTGAAGGCGAGGAGGGACTAGCGGGGGCTCAAGAGACCCAGTACTTC.

This rearrangement joins TRBV19 to TRBJ1-6, with 11 bases matching TRBD1. The CDR3 consists of 18 residues. Trimming cost V 3 bases and J 2 bases; bases outside gene matches: 6. From germline, CDR1 is LNHDA and CDR2 SQIVND (reference sequence). The CDR3 DNA reads as TGTGCCAGTAGTATGTATGGGACAGGGGGAACCTATAATTCACCCCTCCACTTT. Its translation: CASSMYGTGGTYNSPLHF.

V and J are TRBV5-8 and TRBJ1-5; 8 bases agree with TRBD1. The CDR3 extends over 15 amino acids. Germline CDR1 is SGHTS and CDR2 is YDEGEE. V dropped 1 base and J dropped 1; count of bases not matched to a gene: 1. The chain's CDR3 is CASSLTGGSNQPQHF. DNA for the CDR3: TGTGCCAGCAGCTTGACAGGGGGAAGCAATCAGCCCCAGCATTTT.

This clone came up many times. The chain joins TRBV9 to TRBJ1-1, with unresolved D. CDR3 length: 13 residues. V was shortened by 2 bases and J by 7 bases, with 12 bases between the two germline ends. Germline loops: CDR1 SGDLS, CDR2 YYNGEE. CDR3 bases: TGTGCCAGCAGCGTTATAGGTCCGGGTGAAGCTTTCTTT. This sequence encodes CASSVIGPGEAFF.

The chain employs TRBV12-5 and TRBJ1-3; no firm D call. CDR1 and CDR2 (germline): LGHNT, FRNRAP. Trimming shortened V by 4 bases and J by 0 bases, and 16 bases separated the two germline ends. The CDR3 length is 17 residues. The CDR3 protein is CASGSSPGGSSGNTIYF. As DNA, the CDR3 is TGTGCTAGTGGTTCCTCTCCGGGAGGCAGCTCTGGAAACACCATATATTTT.

CDR3 nucleotide sequence: TGTGCCAGCAGTCCTACCGGGACGTCCTCTGGAAACACCATATATTTT. This sequence encodes CASSPTGTSSGNTIYF. This chain links TRBV2 with TRBJ1-3; D may be TRBD1 (5 bases). CDR1 and CDR2 from the germline V gene are SNHLY and FYNNEI. Trimming removed 5 bases from V and 0 bases from J, with 14 bases in between. The CDR3 consists of 16 residues.

The rearrangement uses TRBV18 and TRBJ1-1; D unresolved. The CDR3 runs 13 residues. V lost 1 base to trimming and J lost 4 bases, with 7 bases between them. Per the germline V gene, CDR1 is KGHSH and CDR2 is LQKENI. The CDR3 region has the DNA TGTGCCAGCTCACCACAGGGAACCACTGAAGCTTTCTTT. Its protein product is CASSPQGTTEAFF.

This chain joins TRBV30 and TRBJ2-2; a weak D match, TRBD1 (6 bases). Germline V gene data show CDR1 as GTSNPN and CDR2 as SVGIG (reference sequence). V was clipped by 7 bases and J by 6 bases, with 12 bases between them. CDR3 length: 12 residues. In nucleotides, the CDR3 is TGTGCCTTGAACCAGGGGCCCGGGGAGCTGTTTTTT. Residues: CALNQGPGELFF. The full variable domain, rest sourced from reference TRBV30 and TRBJ2-2, is SQTIHQWPATLVQPVGSPLSLECTVEGTSNPNLYWYRQAAGRGLQLLFYSVGIGQISSEVPQNLSASRPQDRQFILSSKKLLLSDSGFYLCALNQGPGELFFGEGSRLTVL.

The count of this clone is one. The rearrangement uses TRBV6-6 and TRBJ2-7; 8 positions agree with TRBD2. V lost 6 bases to trimming and J lost 3 bases; unmatched junction nucleotides: 10. Germline V CDR1 and CDR2: MNHNY, SVGAGI (reference sequence). This CDR3 has 15 amino acids. CDR3 nucleotides: TGTGCCAGCAGGCCTCCGGGACTAGGGAACTACGAGCAGTACTTC. It is translated as CASRPPGLGNYEQYF.